The next 24 T cell receptor beta chains were all read from a single sample in a study of blood T cells in healthy people across ages. A second PCR of 7 to 11 cycles used a sample-barcoded 5' primer and a J-beta primer mix. TCRdb ran MiXCR on the 5' RACE reads and lists one entry per CDR3 protein. The table includes about 830,000 distinct CDR3 sequences, 58% detected once. The material sequenced was blood. These TCRs come from a man aged 25-45 years in good health.

CDR3 residues: CASRTGPGGNTIYF. CDR3 DNA: TGTGCCAGCAGGACGGGCCCCGGAGGAAACACCATATATTTT. The V call is TRBV6-6, the J call TRBJ1-3, with D hard to call. Trimming pared 6 bases from V and 4 bases from J, leaving 13 bases between. The CDR3 runs 14 residues. Germline values: CDR1 MNHNY, CDR2 SVGAGI (reference sequence).

The rearrangement joins TRBV29-1 to TRBJ2-7, with 7 bases lining up with TRBD1. The CDR3 is 12 amino acids. With 4 bases clipped from V and 3 bases from J, the junction kept 3 bases outside the gene matches. The germline V gene has CDR1 SQVTM and CDR2 ANQGSEA. CDR3 sequence (DNA): TGCAGCGTTGTGGGACAGCACTACGAGCAGTACTTC. This translates into CSVVGQHYEQYF.

This clonotype was observed many times. The CDR3 region is CASSLVPYEQYF. CDR3 sequence (DNA): TGTGCCAGCAGTTTAGTACCCTACGAGCAGTACTTC. The chain recombines TRBV12-3 or TRBV12-4 with TRBJ2-7; D remains ambiguous. V was clipped by 1 base and J by 2 bases, with 3 bases between them. The CDR3 runs to 12 residues.

The table lists this clonotype with a few counts. This chain joins TRBV29-1 and TRBJ2-3, with D tentatively TRBD2 (6 bases). The CDR3 has 13 amino acids. Trimming removed 4 bases at V and 3 bases at J, with 11 bases between. Germline loops: CDR1 SQVTM, CDR2 ANQGSEA. The chain's CDR3 is CSVVRSGTDTQYF. The CDR3 nucleotides read TGCAGCGTTGTGAGGAGCGGGACAGATACGCAGTATTTT.

The rearrangement joins TRBV7-2 to TRBJ2-3, with D perhaps matching TRBD2 (6 bases). The CDR3 has 14 residues. Trimming cost V 2 bases and J 6 bases, with 12 bases left between them. Looked up from germline, CDR1 is SGHTA and CDR2 is FQGNSA. CDR3 DNA sequence: TGTGCCAGCAGCTTAAACGCGGGGCCCGATACGCAGTATTTT. Its protein product is CASSLNAGPDTQYF.

The V gene is TRBV25-1, the J gene TRBJ2-7; D not resolved. V was trimmed by 0 bases and J by 2 bases, leaving 8 bases between them. Germline CDR1 and CDR2: MGHDK and SYGVNS. The CDR3 has 14 residues. DNA for the CDR3: TGTGCCAGCAGTGAATACTACGGAGCCTACGAGCAGTACTTC. This gives the protein CASSEYYGAYEQYF.

In this sample, this clonotype turned up once. The J gene is TRBJ2-1, the V gene TRBV7-2, with D perhaps given as TRBD1 or TRBD2 (5 bases each). Per germline, CDR1 SGHTA and CDR2 FQGNSA. V gave up 5 bases and J gave up 7 bases, with 18 bases separating them. This CDR3 has 15 residues. The CDR3 DNA reads TGTGCCAGCAGCCCCCCCGGGACCAGTTCGAATGAGCAGTTCTTC. Its protein product is CASSPPGTSSNEQFF.

The J gene is TRBJ2-5, the V gene TRBV12-3 or TRBV12-4; D might be TRBD1 or TRBD2, each matching 5 bases. The CDR3 is 16 residues long. The V gene lost 5 bases and the J gene lost 2 bases, with 18 bases spanning the gap. This CDR3 is CASSPPAQGVQETQYF. The DNA for the CDR3 is TGTGCCAGCAGTCCCCCCGCCCAGGGAGTACAAGAGACCCAGTACTTC.

This clonotype was found a few times. The V gene is TRBV7-2, the J gene TRBJ2-1; the D gene is possibly TRBD2 (6 bases). This CDR3 region has 15 residues. Per germline, CDR1 SGHTA and CDR2 FQGNSA. V shed 6 bases and J shed 6 bases, with 18 bases lying between them. In nucleotides, the CDR3 is TGTGCCAGCAGTCCGGACTACCAAGGGTTCAATGAGCAGTTCTTC. Translated, it gives CASSPDYQGFNEQFF.

This clonotype was observed a handful of times. The chain combines TRBV20-1 with TRBJ2-1; TRBD2 aligns across 7 bases. Trimming cost V 3 bases and J 10 bases; bases outside gene matches: 9. Germline CDR1 is DFQATT and CDR2 is SNEGSKA (reference sequence). This CDR3 has 13 amino acids. The CDR3 DNA follows: TGCAGTGCTAGTAGTCGACTAGCTCGAGAGCAGTTCTTC. The encoded protein is CSASSRLAREQFF.

This chain links TRBV20-1 with TRBJ2-1; TRBD2 is a possible D gene (6 bases). The V gene's germline CDR1 is DFQATT and CDR2 SNEGSKA (reference sequence). The V gene lost 6 bases and the J gene lost 5 bases, with 11 bases spanning the gap. The CDR3 sequence is 12 residues long. CDR3 loop: CSARGLNNEQFF. The CDR3 region has the DNA TGCAGTGCCCGGGGACTTAACAATGAGCAGTTCTTC.

J is TRBJ2-3 and V is TRBV3-1; 7 nucleotides line up with TRBD1. This CDR3 is 13 amino acids long. The V segment lost 0 bases and the J segment 9 bases; nucleotides outside the gene matches: 3. The germline V gene has CDR1 LGHDT and CDR2 YNNKEL (reference sequence). In nucleotides, the CDR3 is TGTGCCAGCAGCCAAGATCGACAGGGAACGCAGTATTTT. Its translation: CASSQDRQGTQYF.

This clonotype appeared many times. The chain employs TRBV10-3 and TRBJ2-7; 7 bases align to TRBD2. Unmatched junction bases numbered 8, after V lost 4 bases and J lost 5 bases. The CDR3 sequence is 14 residues long. CDR1 ENHRY and CDR2 SYGVKD come from the germline V gene. The CDR3 here is CAISGEGVKNEQYF. DNA of the CDR3: TGTGCCATCAGTGGGGAGGGAGTGAAAAACGAGCAGTACTTC.

This clonotype was picked up many times. The chain uses TRBV20-1 and TRBJ2-7; 12 nucleotides line up with TRBD2. The J segment lost 4 bases and the V segment lost 3 bases, leaving 7 bases of the junction unmatched. Germline V gene sequence: CDR1 DFQATT, CDR2 SNEGSKA (reference sequence). The CDR3 spans 15 residues. Here the CDR3 reads CSARASGRVVYEQYF. The CDR3 bases are TGCAGTGCTAGGGCTAGCGGGAGGGTAGTGTACGAGCAGTACTTC.

This clonotype was recorded a few times. This chain joins TRBV20-1 and TRBJ2-7; 7 bases are shared with TRBD2. V shed 6 bases, J shed 6 bases, and the junction held 14 bases outside the gene matches. Germline CDR1 DFQATT, CDR2 SNEGSKA (reference sequence). This CDR3 has 14 residues. The CDR3 nucleotides read TGCAGTGCACCGCCTTGGGGAGGGACCTCCGAGCAGTACTTC. Translating it yields CSAPPWGGTSEQYF.

The chain combines TRBV6-1 with TRBJ2-1; D may be TRBD1 or TRBD2 (5 bases each). Germline CDR1 reads MNHNS; CDR2 reads SASEGT. This CDR3 has 14 amino acids. V lost 8 bases and J 6 bases, leaving 17 bases between the germline ends. This CDR3 is CASETNGAGNEQFF. Here the CDR3 DNA reads TGTGCCAGCGAAACCAACGGGGCGGGCAATGAGCAGTTCTTC.

The CDR3: CSANPLAGGNYEQYF. In DNA, the CDR3 is TGCAGTGCCAACCCCTTAGCGGGGGGAAACTACGAGCAGTACTTC. The V gene is TRBV20-1, the J gene TRBJ2-7; 10 nucleotides line up with TRBD2. CDR3 length equals 15 residues. In germline, CDR1 is DFQATT, CDR2 SNEGSKA (reference sequence). Germline trimming cut 6 bases from V and 3 bases from J; bases unmatched to any gene: 11.

The chain links TRBV5-1 to TRBJ2-7, with TRBD2 identical over 7 bases. V was clipped by 5 bases and J by 1 base; unmatched bases: 3. Per germline, CDR1 SGHRS and CDR2 YFSETQ. This CDR3 has 13 residues. CDR3 sequence (DNA): TGCGCCAGCAGACTAGCGCTGTCCTACGAGCAGTACTTC. Residues: CASRLALSYEQYF.

J is TRBJ2-3 and V is TRBV5-4, with unresolved D. Germline V gives CDR1 SGHNT, CDR2 YYREEE (reference sequence). The CDR3 length is 13 residues. The V end was cut by 0 bases, the J end by 4 bases, with 6 bases between. DNA of the CDR3: TGTGCCAGCAGCTTGGTCTTTGCAGATACGCAGTATTTT. Translated, it gives CASSLVFADTQYF.

The chain uses TRBV10-3 and TRBJ2-7; TRBD1 or TRBD2 may be the D gene (7 bases each). The CDR3 length is 14 residues. V was trimmed by 3 bases and J by 5 bases, leaving 14 bases between them. The germline gives CDR1 ENHRY, CDR2 SYGVKD. The CDR3 reads CAISDDREGHEQYF. In DNA, the CDR3 is TGTGCCATCAGTGACGACAGGGAGGGACACGAGCAGTACTTC.

This clonotype was recorded a few times. V is TRBV2 and J is TRBJ2-7; no clear D. V was trimmed by 5 bases and J by 0 bases, leaving 11 bases between them. The CDR3 is 14 residues long. The germline gives CDR1 SNHLY, CDR2 FYNNEI. CDR3 sequence reads: CASSLPGDSYEQYF. The CDR3 nucleotides are TGTGCCAGCAGTCTACCAGGAGACTCCTACGAGCAGTACTTC.

This clonotype was counted a few times. The V gene is TRBV2, the J gene TRBJ2-7, with 11 bases identical to TRBD1. With V trimmed by 5 bases and J by 4 bases, 10 bases remained unmatched. CDR1 and CDR2 from the germline V gene are SNHLY and FYNNEI. The CDR3 has 16 residues. CDR3 residues: CASSTARTGGVYEQYF. The CDR3 coding sequence is TGTGCCAGCAGTACGGCCCGGACAGGGGGCGTATACGAGCAGTACTTC.

V is TRBV12-3 or TRBV12-4 and J is TRBJ2-7; D is perhaps TRBD1 (6 bases). The CDR3 is made up of 16 amino acids. V was pared by 6 bases and J by 2 bases, with 20 bases between. The DNA for the CDR3 is TGTGCCAGCAGCAACACGATTGGACAGCTCCCCTACGAGCAGTACTTC. Residues: CASSNTIGQLPYEQYF.

The chain couples TRBV6-6 to TRBJ2-2, with D perhaps TRBD1 or TRBD2 (6 bases each). With 6 bases removed from V and 7 bases from J, the gap between germline ends came to 12 bases. Germline loops: CDR1 MNHNY, CDR2 SVGAGI (reference sequence). The CDR3 runs 13 residues. CDR3 nucleotides: TGTGCCAGCAGCCGGGGGCGAAACGGGGAGCTGTTTTTT. Its translation: CASSRGRNGELFF.